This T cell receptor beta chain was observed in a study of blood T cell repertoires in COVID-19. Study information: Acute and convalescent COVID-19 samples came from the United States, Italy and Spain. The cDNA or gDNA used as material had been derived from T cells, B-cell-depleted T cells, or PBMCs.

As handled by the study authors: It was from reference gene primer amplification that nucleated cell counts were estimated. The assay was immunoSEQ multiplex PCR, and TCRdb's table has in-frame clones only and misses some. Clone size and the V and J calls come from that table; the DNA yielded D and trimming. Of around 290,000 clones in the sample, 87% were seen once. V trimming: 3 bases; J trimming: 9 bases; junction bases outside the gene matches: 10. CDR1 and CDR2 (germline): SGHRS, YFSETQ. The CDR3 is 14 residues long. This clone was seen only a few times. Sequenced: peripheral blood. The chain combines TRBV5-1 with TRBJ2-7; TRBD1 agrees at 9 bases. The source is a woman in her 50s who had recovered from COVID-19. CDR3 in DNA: TGCGCCAGCAGCTCGGAACAGGGGGCACGAGGGCAGTACTTC. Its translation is CASSSEQGARGQYF.